Below are 17 T cell receptor beta chains sequenced from a single sample in a study of T cell changes during pregnancy in multiple sclerosis. Clones were sequenced by immunoSEQ multiplex PCR, and TCRdb holds only the in-frame ones, with some missing. The sample yields 65,000 to 85,000 clones, 80% to 95% seen once. Specimen: CD4+ T cells from peripheral blood mononuclear cells, collected after pregnancy. The receptor source for this set is a female donor with multiple sclerosis, enrolled in a pregnancy study.

The chain carries TRBV7-6 and TRBJ2-3, with D perhaps matching TRBD1 (6 bases). This CDR3 has 16 residues. CDR1 is SGHVS, CDR2 FNYEAQ, per germline. Deletions cut 0 bases from V and 2 bases from J, with 12 bases between. The DNA for the CDR3 is TGTGCCAGCAGCTTAGCCCAGGGGACGTCCACAGATACGCAGTATTTT. Encoded protein: CASSLAQGTSTDTQYF.

The J gene is TRBJ2-7, the V gene TRBV28, with D tentatively TRBD2 (5 bases). The CDR3 has 13 residues. The V end lost 10 bases, the J end lost 6 bases, and 19 bases lay between the germline ends. The germline CDR1 and CDR2 sequences are MDHEN and SYDVKM. The CDR3 loop reads CATRGGTRSEQYF. DNA of the CDR3: TGTGCCACCCGGGGTGGCACCCGCAGCGAGCAGTACTTC. The variable domain in full, with the rest retrieved from reference TRBV28 and TRBJ2-7, is DVKVTQSSRYLVKRTGEKVFLECVQDMDHENMFWYRQDPGLGLRLIYFSYDVKMKEKGDIPEGYSVSREKKERFSLILESASTNQTSMYLCATRGGTRSEQYFGPGTRLTVT.

The chain joins TRBV11-1 to TRBJ2-5; 9 bases fit TRBD1. The CDR3 runs to 15 residues. With V trimmed by 5 bases and J by 5 bases, 9 bases remained unmatched. Germline loops: CDR1 SGHAT, CDR2 FQDESV (reference sequence). This chain's CDR3 is CASSPQGAMGETQYF. The CDR3 DNA reads TGTGCCAGCAGCCCACAGGGGGCGATGGGGGAGACCCAGTACTTC.

V is TRBV5-1 and J is TRBJ2-5; TRBD1 matches at 8 bases. CDR3 length: 17 amino acids. From germline, CDR1 is SGHRS and CDR2 YFSETQ. V was clipped by 2 bases and J by 0 bases; unmatched bases: 9. The CDR3 nucleotides are TGCGCCAGCAGCTTCTCCACCGGGACAGGCTACCAAGAGACCCAGTACTTC. It specifies CASSFSTGTGYQETQYF.

The chain carries TRBV5-1 and TRBJ2-7, with 13 positions matching TRBD2. The CDR3 is 15 amino acids. Germline V gene sequence: CDR1 SGHRS, CDR2 YFSETQ. Trimming at V came to 4 bases and at J to 2 bases, leaving 3 bases not matched to a gene. DNA of the CDR3: TGCGCCAGCAGCAGTACTAGCGGGGGGGCCTACGAGCAGTACTTC. This sequence encodes CASSSTSGGAYEQYF.

The gene calls are TRBV6-1 and TRBJ1-1; no firm D call. Trimming took 6 bases from V and 1 from J, leaving 3 bases between them. Germline V gene sequence: CDR1 MNHNS, CDR2 SASEGT. CDR3 length equals 11 residues. CDR3 in DNA: TGTGCCAGCAGCAGGAACACTGAAGCTTTCTTT. As protein: CASSRNTEAFF.

The table lists this clone with a count of one. The chain links TRBV19 to TRBJ1-2, with TRBD1 matching 7 bases. Unmatched junction bases numbered 3, after V lost 5 bases and J lost 0 bases. The V gene's germline CDR1 is LNHDA and CDR2 SQIVND (reference sequence). This CDR3 comprises 14 residues. The CDR3 region has the DNA TGTGCCAGTAGTCCCGGACAGGCTAACTATGGCTACACCTTC. Translation: CASSPGQANYGYTF.

Relative to its sample, this clone is medium-sized. The chain combines TRBV5-6 with TRBJ1-6; 7 bases are shared with TRBD1. CDR1 and CDR2 (germline): SGHDT, YYEEEE. The CDR3 extends over 14 amino acids. Trimming at V came to 1 base and at J to 6 bases, leaving 1 base not matched to a gene. The DNA for the CDR3 is TGTGCCAGCAGCTTGAACAGGGGTAATTCACCCCTCCACTTT. It specifies CASSLNRGNSPLHF.

The chain links TRBV5-1 to TRBJ2-2; D might be TRBD2 (6 bases). Trimming pared 2 bases from V and 4 bases from J, leaving 12 bases between. The CDR3 has 15 residues. The germline gives CDR1 SGHRS, CDR2 YFSETQ. CDR3 DNA sequence: TGCGCCAGCAGCTTAACGGGAGAGGTCACCGGGGAGCTGTTTTTT. It yields the protein CASSLTGEVTGELFF.

The gene calls are TRBV30 and TRBJ1-3; perhaps TRBD1 as D (5 bases). Germline V lookup: CDR1 GTSNPN, CDR2 SVGIG (reference sequence). Deletions cut 2 bases from V and 0 bases from J, with 14 bases between. CDR3 length: 16 amino acids. Here the CDR3 reads CAWSRGVASSGNTIYF. In nucleotides, the CDR3 is TGTGCCTGGAGTAGGGGTGTCGCCAGCTCTGGAAACACCATATATTTT.

This clone was seen a single time. V and J are TRBV6-6 and TRBJ1-6, with 7 bases matching TRBD1. V trimming: 5 bases; J trimming: 8 bases; junction bases outside the gene matches: 6. CDR1 is MNHNY, CDR2 SVGAGI, per germline (reference sequence). This CDR3 is built from 14 residues. The CDR3 DNA sequence: TGTGCCAGCAGTGCCGACAGGGTGGATTCACCCCTCCACTTT. Protein product: CASSADRVDSPLHF.

This clone was seen once. V gene TRBV29-1 combines with J gene TRBJ2-5; weak D call: TRBD2 (5 bases). CDR1 and CDR2 from the germline V gene are SQVTM and ANQGSEA. The CDR3 is 14 residues long. V was cut by 1 base and J by 2 bases, with 11 bases left in between. For the CDR3, the DNA is TGCAGCGTTGAAGGGAGGTGGAGACAAGAGACCCAGTACTTC. Translating it yields CSVEGRWRQETQYF. The full variable domain, with the rest looked up from reference TRBV29-1 and TRBJ2-5, is SAVISQKPSRDICQRGTSLTIQCQVDSQVTMMFWYRQQPGQSLTLIATANQGSEATYESGFVIDKFPISRPNLTFSTLTVSNMSPEDSSIYLCSVEGRWRQETQYFGPGTRLLVL.

The chain joins TRBV6-1 to TRBJ2-2; tentatively, D is TRBD1 (6 bases). Deletions cut 3 bases from V and 3 bases from J, with 17 bases between. The CDR3 covers 17 residues. From germline, CDR1 is MNHNS and CDR2 SASEGT. CDR3 DNA sequence: TGTGCCAGCAGTGACACCGGGACATATGGGGACACCGGGGAGCTGTTTTTT. The encoded protein is CASSDTGTYGDTGELFF.

V is TRBV19 and J is TRBJ1-2, with a weak D call TRBD1 (5 bases). The CDR3 is 16 residues long. Germline loops: CDR1 LNHDA, CDR2 SQIVND (reference sequence). V lost 1 base and J 0 bases, leaving 12 bases between the germline ends. In nucleotides, the CDR3 is TGTGCCAGTAGTATAGCCCAACAGGCGACTAACTATGGCTACACCTTC. Amino acids: CASSIAQQATNYGYTF.

This chain connects TRBV10-3 to TRBJ1-1, with 10 nucleotides matching TRBD1. CDR1 and CDR2 (germline): ENHRY, SYGVKD. With 6 bases clipped from V and 3 bases from J, the junction kept 4 bases outside the gene matches. The CDR3 runs 14 residues. This CDR3 is CAIRGTGVHTEAFF. DNA of the CDR3: TGTGCCATCAGAGGGACAGGGGTGCACACTGAAGCTTTCTTT.

This sequence joins TRBV5-1 and TRBJ2-2, with 10 bases matching TRBD2. Losses at the gene ends were 2 bases for V and 0 bases for J; bases not matched to a gene: 4. This CDR3 is built from 17 residues. Germline assignment: CDR1 SGHRS and CDR2 YFSETQ. The CDR3, as DNA: TGCGCCAGCAGCTTTTCTAGCGGGGGTGCGAACACCGGGGAGCTGTTTTTT. Translated, it gives CASSFSSGGANTGELFF.

V is TRBV7-7 and J is TRBJ2-2; 11 positions match TRBD2. V lost 5 bases, J lost 0 bases, and 5 bases stayed unmatched. The CDR3 covers 17 residues. Germline-derived CDR1 and CDR2 are SSHAT and FNYEAQ (reference sequence). CDR3 amino acids: CASSPTSGGTNTGELFF. The CDR3 DNA reads as TGTGCCAGCAGCCCCACTAGCGGGGGAACGAACACCGGGGAGCTGTTTTTT.